Shown below are 3 T cell receptor beta chains from a single sample sequenced in a study of chemoradiotherapy in HPV16-positive cancers. Assay: immunoSEQ multiplex PCR; the TCRdb copy retains only in-frame clones and omits some. The data contain about 15,000 clones, roughly 74% of them singletons. Sampling was carried out from a patient who underwent chemoradiotherapy. All receptors derive from a human donor with HPV-associated anogenital cancer.

V usage is TRBV29-1 and J usage is TRBJ2-5; 13 bases are shared with TRBD2. The length of the CDR3 is 14 residues. Germline values: CDR1 SQVTM, CDR2 ANQGSEA. V shed 5 bases, J shed 5 bases, and the junction held 5 bases outside the gene matches. CDR3 amino acids: CSVFGLAGVETQYF. CDR3 bases: TGCAGCGTTTTCGGACTAGCGGGAGTTGAGACCCAGTACTTC.

The CDR3 DNA is TGTGCCAGCAGCCAAGATAGGGCTAGCGGGAGACGGTACTTC. It specifies CASSQDRASGRRYF. This chain connects TRBV14 to TRBJ2-5; 10 bases map to TRBD2. In germline, CDR1 is SGHDN, CDR2 FVKESK. The junction had 8 bases not matched to a gene; V was cut back by 0 bases and J by 13 bases. CDR3 length: 14 amino acids.

CDR3 region: CASSSGTAYSTDTQYF. DNA for the CDR3: TGTGCCAGCAGCTCCGGGACCGCCTATAGCACAGATACGCAGTATTTT. The chain recombines TRBV11-3 with TRBJ2-3; D may be TRBD1 or TRBD2 (5 bases each). Germline assignment: CDR1 SGHNT and CDR2 YENEEA. V was cut by 4 bases and J by 0 bases, with 14 bases left in between. The CDR3 spans 16 residues.